Presented here are 22 T cell receptor beta chains from one specimen sequenced in a study of metastatic and nonmetastatic thyroid tumors. Thyroid surgery was performed in patients who had received no treatment beforehand. TCRdb re-called the PCR reads with MiXCR. Of roughly 14,000 clones in the sample, 20% to 30% were seen once. Sequences were obtained from tumor tissue. The receptors stem from a female donor with papillary thyroid cancer or a benign thyroid nodule (not recorded which). Some clones in this sample may be carry-over from other donors' samples.

This clone was seen many times. Additional DNA sequences in this sample encode the identical CDR3. This chain joins TRBV5-1 and TRBJ2-1; 7 bases fit TRBD2. Germline V CDR1 and CDR2: SGHRS, YFSETQ. V was pared by 0 bases and J by 2 bases, with 5 bases of the junction left unmatched. This CDR3 region has 16 residues. In DNA, the CDR3 is TGCGCCAGCAGCTTGGCCCCCAGCGGGACCTACAATGAGCAGTTCTTC. Translation gives CASSLAPSGTYNEQFF.

The CDR3 loop reads CASSQGLAGGRTDTQYF. CDR3 DNA: TGTGCCAGCAGCCAGGGACTAGCGGGAGGGAGGACAGATACGCAGTATTTT. The chain uses TRBV11-1 and TRBJ2-3, with 16 bases lining up with TRBD2. The CDR3 length is 17 residues. With V trimmed by 5 bases and J by 3 bases, 5 bases remained unmatched. The germline V gene encodes CDR1 SGHAT and CDR2 FQDESV (reference sequence). Full variable domain (rest looked up from reference TRBV11-1 and TRBJ2-3): EAEVAQSPRYKITEKSQAVAFWCDPISGHATLYWYRQILGQGPELLVQFQDESVVDDSQLPKDRFSAERLKGVDSTLKIQPAELGDSAMYLCASSQGLAGGRTDTQYFGPGTRLTVL.

The rearrangement links TRBV20-1 to TRBJ2-7; D unclear. The CDR3 length is 13 residues. V dropped 3 bases and J dropped 3 bases, with 12 bases sitting between them. The V gene's germline CDR1 is DFQATT and CDR2 SNEGSKA (reference sequence). CDR3 nucleotide sequence: TGCAGTGCTAGCCAGGAGATTCACTACGAGCAGTACTTC. Amino acids: CSASQEIHYEQYF.

This clone has at least ten counts. This chain joins TRBV5-1 and TRBJ2-5, with TRBD1 matching over 7 bases. Germline V lookup: CDR1 SGHRS, CDR2 YFSETQ. This CDR3 contains 14 residues. The trim removed 0 bases at V and 6 bases at J, leaving 5 bases unmatched. CDR3 protein: CASSLGTGSQTQYF. As DNA, the CDR3 is TGCGCCAGCAGCTTGGGGACAGGCTCCCAGACCCAGTACTTC.

This chain uses TRBV5-1 with TRBJ1-1; no clear D gene. Deletions cut 6 bases from V and 1 base from J, with 10 bases between. The CDR3 totals 13 residues. CDR1 and CDR2 from the germline V gene are SGHRS and YFSETQ. CDR3: CASNGEGNTEAFF. CDR3 in DNA: TGCGCCAGCAATGGGGAGGGGAACACTGAAGCTTTCTTT.

A word on this clone: At one end the junction does not follow the germline gene, possibly because of a read error. The chain has TRBV7-2 and TRBJ1-1; the D gene is possibly TRBD1 (5 bases). This CDR3 is 12 amino acids long. CDR1 is SGHTA and CDR2 is FQGNSA in the germline V gene. CDR3 sequence reads: CASGPGAGQSFF. CDR3 coding DNA: TGCGCCAGCGGACCGGGTGCAGGGCAGTCTTTCTTT.

This sequence joins TRBV20-1 and TRBJ2-5; unclear D gene. Germline CDR1 is DFQATT and CDR2 is SNEGSKA (reference sequence). The CDR3 has 11 residues. Deletions cut 0 bases from V and 1 base from J, with 0 bases between. The CDR3: CSARDQETQYF. The CDR3 DNA sequence: TGCAGTGCTAGAGACCAAGAGACCCAGTACTTC.

The chain links TRBV3-1 to TRBJ1-1; D remains ambiguous. V was cut by 2 bases and J by 4 bases, with 8 bases left in between. This CDR3 region has 13 residues. Germline V CDR1 and CDR2: LGHDT, YNNKEL (reference sequence). The DNA of the CDR3 is TGTGCCAGCAGCCAACCCCCTGGCACTGAAGCTTTCTTT. Translated, it gives CASSQPPGTEAFF.

This clone was counted many times. The rearrangement joins TRBV18 to TRBJ2-1; D perhaps matches TRBD1 (6 bases). Per the germline V gene, CDR1 is KGHSH and CDR2 is LQKENI. Trimming stripped 6 bases from V and 0 bases from J, with 15 bases between. The CDR3 length is 16 residues. This CDR3 reads CASSPQGRASYNEQFF. The CDR3 region has the DNA TGTGCCAGCTCCCCCCAGGGGCGGGCCTCCTACAATGAGCAGTTCTTC.

This clone was counted only a few times. This rearrangement joins TRBV15 to TRBJ2-5, with 9 bases aligning to TRBD2. The CDR3 covers 16 residues. V lost 9 bases and J lost 3; bases outside the gene matches: 14. Germline lookup yields CDR1 LNHNV and CDR2 YYDKDF (reference sequence). This CDR3 is CATRRVWASGKETQYF. CDR3 bases: TGTGCCACAAGAAGAGTTTGGGCTAGCGGGAAAGAGACCCAGTACTTC.

The J gene is TRBJ2-6, the V gene TRBV11-3; 7 bases match TRBD1. Germline lookup yields CDR1 SGHNT and CDR2 YENEEA. V was clipped by 5 bases and J by 0 bases; unmatched bases: 1. The CDR3 loop spans 15 amino acids. The chain's CDR3 is CASSQGDSGANVLTF. The CDR3 DNA follows: TGTGCCAGCAGCCAGGGGGACTCTGGGGCCAACGTCCTGACTTTC.

This clone was seen repeatedly, ten times or more. This sequence joins TRBV10-3 and TRBJ1-4; TRBD1 matches 7 bases. CDR3 length: 18 residues. In germline, CDR1 is ENHRY, CDR2 SYGVKD. The V gene end was trimmed by 8 bases and the J gene end by 7 bases; junction bases not matched to a gene: 22. The CDR3 DNA reads as TGTGCCATCTTACCCCAAGACAGGGTTTTTATCCATTGTGAAAAACTGTTTTTT. The encoded protein is CAILPQDRVFIHCEKLFF.

The table lists this clone with many counts. At one boundary the junction diverges from the germline segment, which might be a read error. In the same sample, other DNA sequences code for this CDR3. CDR3 nucleotides: TGTACCAGCTCACCCTCCCCGGCCCTAGCGGGTTCCCCCAATGAGCAGTTCTTC. Translating gives CTSSPSPALAGSPNEQFF. The V and J genes are TRBV18 and TRBJ2-1; TRBD2 aligns across 8 bases. The CDR3 runs 18 residues. Germline CDR1 and CDR2: KGHSH and LQKENI.

Concerning this clone: This may be a read error, as it is one base from a much larger clone. CDR3 nucleotides: TGTTCCAGCAGCTTGAAAGTAGGGGGGCAAGAGACCCAGTACTTC. Translated, it gives CSSSLKVGGQETQYF. The chain recombines TRBV5-6 with TRBJ2-5; either TRBD1 or TRBD2 may supply D (6 bases each). This CDR3 comprises 15 residues. CDR1 SGHDT and CDR2 YYEEEE come from the germline V gene.

This clone qualifies as medium-sized. The chain employs TRBV4-2 and TRBJ2-7, with 10 bases lining up with TRBD1. J was trimmed by 2 bases and V by 6 bases; bases with no gene match: 4. The CDR3 contains 14 residues. Germline V gene data show CDR1 as LGHNA and CDR2 as YNFKEQ. The CDR3 DNA reads TGTGCCAGCAGAGGACAGGGGGATACCTACGAGCAGTACTTC. It yields the protein CASRGQGDTYEQYF.

This clone was observed many times. Germline and junction disagree at one end, which may indicate a read error. Additional DNA sequences in this sample encode the identical CDR3. The rearrangement links TRBV12-3 or TRBV12-4 to TRBJ2-1, with D perhaps being TRBD1 or TRBD2 (5 bases each). This CDR3 is 16 amino acids long. CDR3 nucleotide sequence: TGTGCCAGCAGCTTAGTACTATCGGACTGGGGGAATGAGCAGTTCTTC. As protein: CASSLVLSDWGNEQFF.

This clone is labeled as medium-sized. CDR3 coding DNA: TGTGCCACCAGCAGAGAGTTCATCCGGGGCACATCAGATACGCAGTATTTT. This translates into CATSREFIRGTSDTQYF. The J gene is TRBJ2-3, the V gene TRBV15, with D perhaps matching TRBD1 or TRBD2 (5 bases each). Trimming removed 0 bases at V and 4 bases at J, with 17 bases between. Germline values: CDR1 LNHNV, CDR2 YYDKDF (reference sequence). The CDR3 sequence is 17 residues long. Full variable domain (outside the CDR3, taken from reference TRBV15 and TRBJ2-3): DAMVIQNPRYQVTQFGKPVTLSCSQTLNHNVMYWYQQKSSQAPKLLFHYYDKDFNNEADTPDNFQSRRPNTSFCFLDIRSPGLGDTAMYLCATSREFIRGTSDTQYFGPGTRLTVL.

By sample share, this clone is medium-sized. V gene TRBV18 combines with J gene TRBJ2-7; D is ambiguous. Trimming stripped 4 bases from V and 0 bases from J, with 4 bases between. Germline CDR1 is KGHSH and CDR2 is LQKENI. CDR3 length: 12 residues. The CDR3 loop reads CASSHSSYEQYF. In DNA form, the CDR3 reads TGTGCCAGCTCACATAGCTCCTACGAGCAGTACTTC.

The chain links TRBV11-2 to TRBJ2-1; D perhaps matches TRBD1 (6 bases). From germline, CDR1 is SGHAT and CDR2 FQNNGV. This CDR3 has 15 residues. V lost 5 bases and J lost 4, with 15 bases in between. The CDR3: CASSLTGPKYNEQFF. Here the CDR3 DNA reads TGTGCCAGCAGCCTCACAGGGCCCAAATACAATGAGCAGTTCTTC.

This clone is termed medium-sized. The CDR3: CASRAVGFDGYTF. For the CDR3, the DNA is TGTGCCAGCCGAGCAGTAGGGTTTGATGGCTACACCTTC. The genes are TRBV6-1 and TRBJ1-2; D not certain. Germline V gene data show CDR1 as MNHNS and CDR2 as SASEGT. The V gene lost 8 bases and the J gene lost 6 bases, with 16 bases spanning the gap. The CDR3 is made up of 13 amino acids.

The sample holds one count of this clone. V usage is TRBV20-1 and J usage is TRBJ1-5; TRBD1 matches 8 bases. Germline CDR1 is DFQATT and CDR2 is SNEGSKA (reference sequence). With 3 bases clipped from V and 2 bases from J, the junction kept 0 bases outside the gene matches. This CDR3 region has 13 residues. In nucleotides, the CDR3 is TGCAGTGCTAGGGACAGGGGCAATCAGCCCCAGCATTTT. It is translated as CSARDRGNQPQHF.

This clone has ten or more counts. Additional DNA sequences in this sample encode the identical CDR3. This chain links TRBV20-1 with TRBJ2-1, with D possibly being TRBD2 (6 bases). This CDR3 comprises 12 residues. V was pared by 4 bases and J by 5 bases, with 9 bases between. Germline assignment: CDR1 DFQATT and CDR2 SNEGSKA (reference sequence). This CDR3 is CSAKGLNNEQFF. CDR3 bases: TGCAGTGCTAAGGGACTGAACAATGAGCAGTTCTTC.